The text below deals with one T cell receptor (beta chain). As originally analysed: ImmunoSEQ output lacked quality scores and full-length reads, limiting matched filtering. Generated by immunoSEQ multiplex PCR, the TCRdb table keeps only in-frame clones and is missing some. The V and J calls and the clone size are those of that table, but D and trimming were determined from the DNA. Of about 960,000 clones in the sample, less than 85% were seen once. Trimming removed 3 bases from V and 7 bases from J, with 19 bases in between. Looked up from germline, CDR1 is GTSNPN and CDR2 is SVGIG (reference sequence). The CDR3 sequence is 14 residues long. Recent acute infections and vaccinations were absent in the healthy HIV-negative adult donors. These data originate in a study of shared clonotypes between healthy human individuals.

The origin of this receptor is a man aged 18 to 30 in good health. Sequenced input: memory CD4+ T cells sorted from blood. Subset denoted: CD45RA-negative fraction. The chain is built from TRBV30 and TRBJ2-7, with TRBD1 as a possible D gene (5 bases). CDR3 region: CAWSGGARVGEQYF. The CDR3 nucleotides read TGTGCCTGGAGCGGTGGGGCCAGGGTGGGGGAGCAGTACTTC.